The 7 T cell receptor beta chains below come from one sample, sequenced in a study of T cell changes during pregnancy in multiple sclerosis. Clones were read by immunoSEQ multiplex PCR, and TCRdb kept only the in-frame ones, dropping some. Counted here are roughly 50,000 clones, 90% to 95% occurring once; the ten biggest clones make up 3.5%. Here the sequenced sample was CD8+ T cells from peripheral blood mononuclear cells, taken in the third trimester of pregnancy. All receptors derive from a female donor with multiple sclerosis, enrolled in a pregnancy study.

This sequence joins TRBV28 and TRBJ2-7; TRBD2 matches at 8 bases. The V gene's germline CDR1 is MDHEN and CDR2 SYDVKM. Trimming took 3 bases from V and 2 from J; bases not matched to a gene: 3. CDR3 length equals 14 residues. CDR3 protein: CASSFGAGAYEQYF. The CDR3 nucleotides read TGTGCCAGCAGTTTCGGAGCGGGAGCCTACGAGCAGTACTTC.

The V call is TRBV29-1, the J call TRBJ1-2; 11 bases map to TRBD1. V trimming: 3 bases; J trimming: 4 bases; junction bases outside the gene matches: 13. CDR1 SQVTM and CDR2 ANQGSEA come from the germline V gene. The CDR3 consists of 17 residues. The CDR3 loop is CSVDFGGTGGEIYGYTF. The CDR3 DNA is TGCAGCGTTGATTTTGGTGGGACAGGGGGGGAGATCTATGGCTACACCTTC.

Turning to this clone: This could be a read error, since a much larger clone is one nucleotide away. Other DNA sequences in the same sample also yield this CDR3. The chain employs TRBV4-2 and TRBJ2-7; 9 bases fit TRBD2. CDR3 length: 16 amino acids. V was clipped by 0 bases and J by 3 bases; unmatched bases: 6. Germline V gene sequence: CDR1 LGHNA, CDR2 YNFKEQ. CDR3 sequence: CASSQDRGSGGYEQYF. The DNA of the CDR3 is TGTGCCAGCAGCCAAGATCGGGGTAGCGGGGGCTACGAGCAGTACTTC.

V and J are TRBV6-6 and TRBJ2-3, with 10 bases lining up with TRBD1. Trimming at V came to 4 bases and at J to 3 bases, leaving 4 bases not matched to a gene. The germline V gene encodes CDR1 MNHNY and CDR2 SVGAGI (reference sequence). CDR3 length: 15 amino acids. The DNA of the CDR3 is TGTGCCAGCAGTTTTATGGACAGGGGGACAGATACGCAGTATTTT. Residues: CASSFMDRGTDTQYF.

The chain links TRBV28 to TRBJ2-5; 7 bases are shared with TRBD1. The CDR3 has 15 amino acids. Per germline, CDR1 MDHEN and CDR2 SYDVKM. V gave up 5 bases and J gave up 1 base; unmatched junction bases: 7. For the CDR3, the DNA is TGTGCCAGCAGTGCCGCCACAGGGGTCCAAGAGACCCAGTACTTC. Protein: CASSAATGVQETQYF. Variable domain in full (rest from reference TRBV28 and TRBJ2-5): DVKVTQSSRYLVKRTGEKVFLECVQDMDHENMFWYRQDPGLGLRLIYFSYDVKMKEKGDIPEGYSVSREKKERFSLILESASTNQTSMYLCASSAATGVQETQYFGPGTRLLVL.

This rearrangement joins TRBV6-1 to TRBJ1-5; 12 nucleotides match TRBD1. The V gene's germline CDR1 is MNHNS and CDR2 SASEGT. J lost 5 bases, V lost 0 bases, and 2 bases had no gene match. The CDR3 has 16 residues. The CDR3 loop is CASSEAGTGGHQPQHF. CDR3 in DNA: TGTGCCAGCAGTGAAGCGGGGACAGGGGGCCATCAGCCCCAGCATTTT.

V usage is TRBV27 and J usage is TRBJ1-2; D not certain. V was cut by 6 bases and J by 5 bases, with 10 bases left in between. The CDR3 sequence is 12 residues long. Germline V gene lookup returns CDR1 MNHEY and CDR2 SMNVEV (reference sequence). The DNA of the CDR3 is TGTGCCAGCAGCCCCGGTGGTTATGGCTACACCTTC. Its translation is CASSPGGYGYTF.